The clone carrying this T cell receptor (beta chain) was detected once. The data were taken from a study of CD8 T cells in Susac syndrome. CD8+ and CD4+ T cells from blood underwent TCR beta sequencing, which was carried out in a high-throughput format. Negative isolation was used for CD8+ and CD4+ T cells and FACS enrichment for TEMRA cells. The RNA input was roughly 0.45 to 1 ug, and it was reverse transcribed with random hexamers. Amplification of TCR beta CDR3 by immunoSEQ multiplex PCR spanned 54 Vbeta and 13 Jbeta. One entry per CDR3 protein, called by TCRdb with MiXCR from the immunoSEQ multiplex PCR reads. The sample records about 110,000 distinct CDR3 sequences, 95% to 98% being singletons. V lost 4 bases, J lost 5 bases, and 14 bases lay in between. CDR1 is DFQATT and CDR2 is SNEGSKA in the germline V gene (reference sequence). This CDR3 is built from 13 residues.

This chain joins TRBV20-1 and TRBJ2-5; the D gene is possibly TRBD1 (6 bases). Source material: CD4+ T cells from PBMCs. The clonotype comes from a human donor in good health. CDR3 in DNA: TGCAGTGCTAACCACAGGGATGGGGAGACCCAGTACTTC. Protein sequence: CSANHRDGETQYF.